The T cell receptor beta chain described here comes from a study of CD4 T cells in relation to SARS-CoV-2 and coronaviruses. The V gene's germline CDR1 is MNHEY and CDR2 SMNVEV (reference sequence). V dropped 3 bases and J dropped 4 bases, with 15 bases sitting between them. The length of the CDR3 is 15 residues. Clones were sequenced by immunoSEQ multiplex PCR, and TCRdb holds only the in-frame ones, with some missing. Among 40,000 to 50,000 clones listed, under 90% were seen once. Comments on this clone: What it recognizes is unknown.

Sequencing was done on a sample of naive CD4+ T cells from PBMCs, cultured in vitro. Subset given: naive CD4+ T cells isolated by negative enrichment. The genes are TRBV27 and TRBJ1-1; perhaps TRBD1 as D (6 bases). The source of this sequence is an adult with COVID-19. The CDR3 DNA is TGTGCCAGCAGTTTGGAAAGAGGGGGGCGCACTGAAGCTTTCTTT. As protein: CASSLERGGRTEAFF.